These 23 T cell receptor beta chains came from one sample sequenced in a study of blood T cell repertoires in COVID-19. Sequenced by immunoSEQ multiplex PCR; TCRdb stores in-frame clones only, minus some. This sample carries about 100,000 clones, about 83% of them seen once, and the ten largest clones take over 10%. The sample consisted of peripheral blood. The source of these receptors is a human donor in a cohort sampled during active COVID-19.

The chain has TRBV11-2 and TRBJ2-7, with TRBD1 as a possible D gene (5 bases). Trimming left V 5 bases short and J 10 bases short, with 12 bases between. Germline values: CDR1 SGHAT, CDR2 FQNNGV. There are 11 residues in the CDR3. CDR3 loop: CASSPGQGQYF. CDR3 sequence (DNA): TGTGCCAGCAGCCCTGGGCAGGGTCAGTACTTC. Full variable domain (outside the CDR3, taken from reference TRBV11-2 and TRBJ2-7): EAGVAQSPRYKIIEKRQSVAFWCNPISGHATLYWYQQILGQGPKLLIQFQNNGVVDDSQLPKDRFSAERLKGVDSTLKIQPAKLEDSAVYLCASSPGQGQYFGPGTRLTVT.

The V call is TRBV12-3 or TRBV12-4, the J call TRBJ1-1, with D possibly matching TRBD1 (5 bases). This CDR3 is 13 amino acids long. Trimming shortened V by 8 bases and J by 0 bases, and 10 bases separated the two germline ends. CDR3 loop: CASAGRLNTEAFF. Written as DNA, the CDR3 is TGTGCCAGCGCGGGACGGTTGAACACTGAAGCTTTCTTT.

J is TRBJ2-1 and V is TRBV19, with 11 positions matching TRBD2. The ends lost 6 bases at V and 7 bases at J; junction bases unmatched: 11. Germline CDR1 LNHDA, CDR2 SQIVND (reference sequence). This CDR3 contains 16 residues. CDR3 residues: CASRGGRLAGSNEQFF. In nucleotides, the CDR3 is TGTGCCAGTAGGGGGGGGAGACTAGCGGGATCGAATGAGCAGTTCTTC. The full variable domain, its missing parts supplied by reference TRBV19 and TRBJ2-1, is DGGITQSPKYLFRKEGQNVTLSCEQNLNHDAMYWYRQDPGQGLRLIYYSQIVNDFQKGDIAEGYSVSREKKESFPLTVTSAQKNPTAFYLCASRGGRLAGSNEQFFGPGTRLTVL.

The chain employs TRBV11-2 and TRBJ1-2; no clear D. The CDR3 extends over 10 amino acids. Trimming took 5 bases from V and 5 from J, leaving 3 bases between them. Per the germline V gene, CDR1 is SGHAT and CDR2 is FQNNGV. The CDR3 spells CASSHYGYTF. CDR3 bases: TGTGCCAGCAGCCATTATGGCTACACCTTC.

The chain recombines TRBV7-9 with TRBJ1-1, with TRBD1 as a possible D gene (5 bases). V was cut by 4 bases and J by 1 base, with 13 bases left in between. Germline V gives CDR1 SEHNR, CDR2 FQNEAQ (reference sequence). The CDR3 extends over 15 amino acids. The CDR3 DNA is TGTGCCAGCAGCTCCGCCGGGGGGAAGAACACTGAAGCTTTCTTT. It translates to CASSSAGGKNTEAFF.

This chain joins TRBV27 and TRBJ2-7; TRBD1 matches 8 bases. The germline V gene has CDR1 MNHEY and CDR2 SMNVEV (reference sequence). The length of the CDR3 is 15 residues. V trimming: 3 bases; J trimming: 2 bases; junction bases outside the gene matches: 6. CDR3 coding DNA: TGTGCCAGCAGTTTGAGACAGGGGTTTGCCTACGAGCAGTACTTC. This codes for CASSLRQGFAYEQYF.

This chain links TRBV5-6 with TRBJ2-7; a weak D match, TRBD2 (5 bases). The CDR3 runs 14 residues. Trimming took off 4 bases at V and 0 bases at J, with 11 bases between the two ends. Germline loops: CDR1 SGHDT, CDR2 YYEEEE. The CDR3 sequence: CASSTRRSSYEQYF. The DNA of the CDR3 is TGTGCCAGCAGCACCAGGAGGAGCTCCTACGAGCAGTACTTC.

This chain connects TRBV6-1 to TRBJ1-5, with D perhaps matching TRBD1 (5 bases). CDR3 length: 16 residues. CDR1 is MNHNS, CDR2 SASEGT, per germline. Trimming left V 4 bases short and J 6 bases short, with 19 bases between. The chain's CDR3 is CASSGKPHAGFQPQHF. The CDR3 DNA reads TGTGCCAGCAGTGGAAAACCTCACGCAGGGTTTCAGCCCCAGCATTTT.

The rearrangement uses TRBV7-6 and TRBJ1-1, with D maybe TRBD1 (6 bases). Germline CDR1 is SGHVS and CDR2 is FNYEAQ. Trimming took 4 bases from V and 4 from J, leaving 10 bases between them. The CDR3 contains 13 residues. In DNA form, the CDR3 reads TGTGCCAGCAGCTCAGAGACAGGCACTGAAGCTTTCTTT. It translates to CASSSETGTEAFF.

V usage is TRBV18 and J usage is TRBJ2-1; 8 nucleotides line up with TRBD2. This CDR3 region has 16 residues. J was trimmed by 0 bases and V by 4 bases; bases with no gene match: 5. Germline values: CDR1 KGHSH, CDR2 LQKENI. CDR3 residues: CASSRDGGGSYNEQFF. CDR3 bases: TGTGCCAGCTCACGGGACGGGGGGGGCTCCTACAATGAGCAGTTCTTC.

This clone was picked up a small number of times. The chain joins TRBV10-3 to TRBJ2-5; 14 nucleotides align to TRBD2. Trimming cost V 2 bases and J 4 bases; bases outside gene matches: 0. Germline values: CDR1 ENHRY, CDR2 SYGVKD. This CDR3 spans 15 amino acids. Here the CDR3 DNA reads TGTGCCATCAGTGAGGGACTAGCGGGAGGAGAGACCCAGTACTTC. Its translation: CAISEGLAGGETQYF.

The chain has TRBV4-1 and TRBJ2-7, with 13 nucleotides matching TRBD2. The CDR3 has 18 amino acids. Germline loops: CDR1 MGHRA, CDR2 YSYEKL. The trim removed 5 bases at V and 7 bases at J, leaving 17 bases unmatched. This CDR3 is CASSDGLAGVHPSGEQYF. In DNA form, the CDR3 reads TGCGCCAGCAGCGATGGACTAGCGGGAGTCCATCCAAGTGGTGAGCAGTACTTC.

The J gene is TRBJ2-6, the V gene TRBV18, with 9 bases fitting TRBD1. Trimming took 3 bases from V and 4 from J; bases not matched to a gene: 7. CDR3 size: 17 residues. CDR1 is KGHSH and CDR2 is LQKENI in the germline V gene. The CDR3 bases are TGTGCCAGCTCACCGGGGGACAGGGCGTACGGGGCCAACGTCCTGACTTTC. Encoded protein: CASSPGDRAYGANVLTF.

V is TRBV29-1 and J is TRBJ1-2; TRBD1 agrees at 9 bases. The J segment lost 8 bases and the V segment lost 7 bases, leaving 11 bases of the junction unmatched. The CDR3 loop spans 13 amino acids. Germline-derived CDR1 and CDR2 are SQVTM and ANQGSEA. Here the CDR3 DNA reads TGCAGCGGCTATCTGGGACAGGGTCACGGCTACACCTTC. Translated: CSGYLGQGHGYTF.

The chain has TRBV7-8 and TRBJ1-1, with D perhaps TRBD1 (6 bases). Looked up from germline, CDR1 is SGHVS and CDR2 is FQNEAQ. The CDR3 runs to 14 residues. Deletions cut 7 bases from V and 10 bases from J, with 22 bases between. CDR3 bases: TGTGCCAGCACCCAAGCGCTTGGGGGCGGAGGAGCTTTCTTT. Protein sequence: CASTQALGGGGAFF. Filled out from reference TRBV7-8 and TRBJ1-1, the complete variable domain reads GAGVSQSPRYKVAKRGQDVALRCDPISGHVSLFWYQQALGQGPEFLTYFQNEAQLDKSGLPSDRFFAERPEGSVSTLKIQRTQQEDSAVYLCASTQALGGGGAFFGQGTRLTVV.

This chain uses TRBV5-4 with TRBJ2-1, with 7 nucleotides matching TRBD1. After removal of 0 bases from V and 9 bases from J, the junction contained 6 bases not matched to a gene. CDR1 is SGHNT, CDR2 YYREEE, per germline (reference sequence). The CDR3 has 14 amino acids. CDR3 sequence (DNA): TGTGCCAGCAGCTTGGAGGGGGCGCGGCGTGAGCAGTTCTTC. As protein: CASSLEGARREQFF.

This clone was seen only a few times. The chain's CDR3 is CASSPLDRAFSYEQYF. The CDR3 DNA is TGTGCCAGCTCACCGTTGGACAGGGCCTTCTCCTACGAGCAGTACTTC. This rearrangement joins TRBV18 to TRBJ2-7; 8 bases line up with TRBD1. The CDR3 extends over 16 amino acids. V dropped 3 bases and J dropped 0; count of bases not matched to a gene: 7. Germline V gene sequence: CDR1 KGHSH, CDR2 LQKENI.

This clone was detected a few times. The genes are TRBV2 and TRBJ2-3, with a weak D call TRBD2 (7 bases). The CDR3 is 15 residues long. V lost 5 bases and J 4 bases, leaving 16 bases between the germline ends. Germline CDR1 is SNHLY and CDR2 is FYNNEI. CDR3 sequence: CASSPQGGEADTQYF. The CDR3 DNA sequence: TGTGCCAGCAGTCCACAGGGAGGGGAGGCAGATACGCAGTATTTT.

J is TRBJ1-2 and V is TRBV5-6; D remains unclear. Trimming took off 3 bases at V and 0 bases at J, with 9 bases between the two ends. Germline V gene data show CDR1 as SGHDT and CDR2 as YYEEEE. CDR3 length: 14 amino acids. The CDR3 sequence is CASSSGPSNYGYTF. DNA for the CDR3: TGTGCCAGCAGCTCCGGTCCATCTAACTATGGCTACACCTTC. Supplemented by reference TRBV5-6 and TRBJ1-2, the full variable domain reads DAGVTQSPTHLIKTRGQQVTLRCSPKSGHDTVSWYQQALGQGPQFIFQYYEEEERQRGNFPDRFSGHQFPNYSSELNVNALLLGDSALYLCASSSGPSNYGYTFGSGTRLTVV.

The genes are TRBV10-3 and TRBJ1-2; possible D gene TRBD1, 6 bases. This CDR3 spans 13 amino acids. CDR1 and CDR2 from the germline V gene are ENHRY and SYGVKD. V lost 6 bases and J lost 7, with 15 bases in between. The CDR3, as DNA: TGTGCCATCAGACCCGGGACACCGGGTGGCTACACCTTC. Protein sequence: CAIRPGTPGGYTF.

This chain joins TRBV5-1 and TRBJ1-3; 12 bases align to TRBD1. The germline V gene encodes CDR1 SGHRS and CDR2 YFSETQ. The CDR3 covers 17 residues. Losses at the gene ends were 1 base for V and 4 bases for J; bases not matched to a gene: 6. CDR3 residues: CASSLSGQGAKGNTIYF. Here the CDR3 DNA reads TGCGCCAGCAGCTTGTCGGGACAGGGGGCGAAAGGAAACACCATATATTTT.

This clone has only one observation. CDR3 DNA: TGTGCCAGCAGGGGACAGGGGAGGGTTACTGAAGCTTTCTTT. Its translation is CASRGQGRVTEAFF. The chain couples TRBV6-5 to TRBJ1-1; 10 bases are shared with TRBD1. CDR3 length equals 14 residues. The germline gives CDR1 MNHEY, CDR2 SVGAGI. V trimming: 6 bases; J trimming: 5 bases; junction bases outside the gene matches: 6.

This chain's CDR3 is CASSIYYGSGQPQHF. As DNA, the CDR3 is TGTGCCAGTAGTATATATTACGGGTCGGGGCAGCCCCAGCATTTT. The V and J genes are TRBV19 and TRBJ1-5; D is uncertain. Germline values: CDR1 LNHDA, CDR2 SQIVND (reference sequence). The CDR3 sequence is 15 residues long. Trimming took 2 bases from V and 7 from J, leaving 15 bases between them.